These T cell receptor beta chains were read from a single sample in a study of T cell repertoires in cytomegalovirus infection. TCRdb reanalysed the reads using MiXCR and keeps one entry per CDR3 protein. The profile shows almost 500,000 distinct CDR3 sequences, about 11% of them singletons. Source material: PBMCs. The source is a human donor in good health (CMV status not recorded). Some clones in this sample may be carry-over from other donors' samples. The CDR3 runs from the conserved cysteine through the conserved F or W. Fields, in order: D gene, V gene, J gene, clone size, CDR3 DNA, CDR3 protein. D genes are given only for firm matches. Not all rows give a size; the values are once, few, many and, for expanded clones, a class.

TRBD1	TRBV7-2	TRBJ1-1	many	TGTGCCAGCAGCTTTACAGGGGGCGCGGGCGGCACTGAAGCTTTCTTT	CASSFTGGAGGTEAFF
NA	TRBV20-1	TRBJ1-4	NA	TGCAGTGCTAGGATCGGGGGTCGGGAAAAACTGTTTTTT	CSARIGGREKLFF
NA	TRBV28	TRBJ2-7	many	TGTGGTAAAAACGAGCAGTACTTC	CGKNEQYF
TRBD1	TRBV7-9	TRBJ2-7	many	TGTGCCAGCAGCTCGACCGGGACAGCCTCCTACGAGCAGTACTTC	CASSSTGTASYEQYF
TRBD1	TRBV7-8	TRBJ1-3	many	TGTGCCAGCAGCTTATCCCGGACAGGGACCCACACCATATATTTT	CASSLSRTGTHTIYF
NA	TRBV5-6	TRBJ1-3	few	TGTGCCAGCAGCCGGTACGTGGCTTCTGGAAACACCATATATTTT	CASSRYVASGNTIYF
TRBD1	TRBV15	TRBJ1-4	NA	TGTGCCACCAGCACAGCAGGGGGAGGGAATCGAAAACTGTTTTTT	CATSTAGGGNRKLFF
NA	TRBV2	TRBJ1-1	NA	TGTGCCAGCAGGGGGGGACGCCTGGAGAGCGCTGAAGCTTTCTTT	CASRGGRLESAEAFF
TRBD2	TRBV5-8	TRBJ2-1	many	TGTGCCAGCAGCTTAACTAGCGGGACAGACAATGAGCAGTTCTTC	CASSLTSGTDNEQFF
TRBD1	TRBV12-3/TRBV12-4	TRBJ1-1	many	TGTGCCAGCAGTCTAACAGGGGGCGTCACTGAAGCTTTCTTT	CASSLTGGVTEAFF
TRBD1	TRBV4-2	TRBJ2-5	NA	TGTGCCAGCAGCCAAGACTTCTTGCTTACAGGGGTAGAGACCCAGTACTTC	CASSQDFLLTGVETQYF
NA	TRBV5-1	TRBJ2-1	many	TGCGCCAGCAGCGTATCCGGGCCCCCTGGGGATGAGCAGTTCTTC	CASSVSGPPGDEQFF
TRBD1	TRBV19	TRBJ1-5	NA	TGTGCCAGTGGAGACAGGGACCGACGTCAGCCCCAGCATTTT	CASGDRDRRQPQHF
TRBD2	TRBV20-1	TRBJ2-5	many	TGCAGTGCTAGAGATCTAGCGGGGTACCAAGAGACCCAGTACTTC	CSARDLAGYQETQYF
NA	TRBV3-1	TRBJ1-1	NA	TGTGCCAGCAGCCACCCCTCTACGGACACTGAAGCTTTCTTT	CASSHPSTDTEAFF
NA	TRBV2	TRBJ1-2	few	TGTGCCAGCAGCCAGCTGTTGCCCTATGGCTACACCTTC	CASSQLLPYGYTF
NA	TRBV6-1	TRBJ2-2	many	TGTGCCAGCAGTGAAAGTGTCTCGGATACCGGGGAGCTGTTTTTT	CASSESVSDTGELFF
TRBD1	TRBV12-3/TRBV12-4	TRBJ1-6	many	TGTGCCAGCAGCTACGGACAGGGCAATTCACCCCTCCACTTT	CASSYGQGNSPLHF
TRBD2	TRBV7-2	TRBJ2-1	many	TGTGCCAGCAGCTCTGGGGGGAGGGATGAGCAGTTCTTC	CASSSGGRDEQFF
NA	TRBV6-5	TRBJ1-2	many	TGTGCCAGCAGTGCACTACAGGGTGGAGAGGGCTACACCTTC	CASSALQGGEGYTF
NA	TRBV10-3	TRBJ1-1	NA	TGTGCCACTCAAGAGGTGGTAGGAGGAACTGAAGCTTTCTTT	CATQEVVGGTEAFF
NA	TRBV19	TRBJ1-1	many	TGTGCCAGTAGGCGTGGACGGCGGAACACTGAAGCTTTCTTT	CASRRGRRNTEAFF